These 17 T cell receptor beta chains were sequenced from one sample in a study of blood T cell repertoires in COVID-19. The table came from immunoSEQ multiplex PCR; TCRdb's copy has only in-frame clones and leaves some out. The data contain roughly 200,000 clones, around 76% of them seen just once; the ten biggest clones take up around 8%. Sequenced input: peripheral blood. These receptors came from a woman between 55 and 75 years old with COVID-19, enrolled during active disease.

The rearrangement links TRBV5-1 to TRBJ2-5; unclear D gene. The CDR3 is 12 residues long. V lost 4 bases and J lost 4, with 8 bases in between. Germline lookup yields CDR1 SGHRS and CDR2 YFSETQ. CDR3 DNA: TGCGCCAGCAGCGCGTCGCCAGAGACCCAGTACTTC. As protein: CASSASPETQYF.

The V and J genes are TRBV28 and TRBJ2-1, with 9 bases identical to TRBD1. The germline CDR1 and CDR2 sequences are MDHEN and SYDVKM. The trim removed 8 bases at V and 0 bases at J, leaving 11 bases unmatched. This CDR3 contains 17 residues. The CDR3 sequence: CASANRGPTSSYNEQFF. The CDR3 region has the DNA TGTGCCAGCGCGAACAGGGGGCCGACGAGCTCCTACAATGAGCAGTTCTTC.

CDR3 nucleotide sequence: TGTGCCAGCAGTGAATTTACAGGCATTTCTGATAATTCACCCCTCCACTTT. Its protein is CASSEFTGISDNSPLHF. This sequence joins TRBV25-1 and TRBJ1-6, with D possibly matching TRBD1 (5 bases). The V end lost 1 base, the J end lost 5 bases, and 15 bases lay between the germline ends. CDR3 length: 17 amino acids. Germline V gene data show CDR1 as MGHDK and CDR2 as SYGVNS.

This clone appeared a few times. The CDR3 is CASSLARAENTEAFF. CDR3 nucleotide sequence: TGTGCCAGCAGCTTAGCGAGGGCGGAAAACACTGAAGCTTTCTTT. This chain joins TRBV7-9 and TRBJ1-1, with D uncertain. This CDR3 spans 15 amino acids. Between the trimmed V and J ends, which lost 0 bases and 2 bases, there was a span of 10 bases. Per the germline V gene, CDR1 is SEHNR and CDR2 is FQNEAQ (reference sequence).

The chain links TRBV30 to TRBJ1-6, with D unresolved. CDR1 and CDR2 (germline): GTSNPN, SVGIG (reference sequence). This CDR3 comprises 12 residues. Trimming removed 4 bases at V and 7 bases at J, with 8 bases between. DNA of the CDR3: TGTGCCTGGAAGGCAGGAAATTCACCCCTCCACTTT. Protein: CAWKAGNSPLHF.

V usage is TRBV6-2 or TRBV6-3 and J usage is TRBJ1-1; D unclear. The CDR3 runs to 16 residues. Germline V gene data show CDR1 as MNHEY and CDR2 as SVGEGT. Trimming left V 5 bases short and J 4 bases short, with 20 bases between. As DNA, the CDR3 is TGTGCCAGCAGTACAAAAAGGACTCCCCCGAGCACTGAAGCTTTCTTT. Amino acids: CASSTKRTPPSTEAFF.

This chain joins TRBV5-6 and TRBJ1-3; a weak D match, TRBD1 (5 bases). Germline V lookup: CDR1 SGHDT, CDR2 YYEEEE. V was clipped by 4 bases and J by 4 bases, with 12 bases between them. This CDR3 is 14 amino acids long. The CDR3, as DNA: TGTGCCAGCAGCGACCTTGGGGCCGGAAACACCATATATTTT. Translated: CASSDLGAGNTIYF.

This CDR3 is CASTAVGEAVEQFF. CDR3 coding DNA: TGTGCCAGCACGGCGGTTGGAGAAGCGGTCGAGCAGTTCTTC. The chain links TRBV6-5 to TRBJ2-1, with a possible D match to TRBD2 (5 bases). The CDR3 runs 14 residues. V lost 7 bases to trimming and J lost 10 bases, with 20 bases between them. CDR1 and CDR2 from the germline V gene are MNHEY and SVGAGI.

The gene calls are TRBV20-1 and TRBJ2-1; 8 positions match TRBD1. The junction had 7 bases not matched to a gene; V was cut back by 3 bases and J by 3 bases. This CDR3 spans 15 amino acids. Germline V gives CDR1 DFQATT, CDR2 SNEGSKA (reference sequence). The CDR3 sequence: CSASRGGQDYNEQFF. The CDR3 nucleotides are TGCAGTGCTAGTAGAGGGGGACAGGACTACAATGAGCAGTTCTTC.

This CDR3 reads CARALAGGGNEQFF. The CDR3 DNA sequence: TGTGCCCGCGCCCTAGCGGGAGGCGGGAATGAGCAGTTCTTC. This chain connects TRBV30 to TRBJ2-1, with 11 bases that match TRBD2. The CDR3 is 14 amino acids. Germline V gene lookup returns CDR1 GTSNPN and CDR2 SVGIG (reference sequence). V was clipped by 8 bases and J by 7 bases; unmatched bases: 10.

The chain combines TRBV6-2 or TRBV6-3 with TRBJ2-7, with TRBD2 matching over 14 bases. The CDR3 is 17 amino acids. In germline, CDR1 is MNHEY, CDR2 SVGEGT. V lost 4 bases and J lost 2; bases outside the gene matches: 7. Written as DNA, the CDR3 is TGTGCCAGCAGTTCCGGACTAGCGGGAGGACTCACCTACGAGCAGTACTTC. Encoded protein: CASSSGLAGGLTYEQYF.

The V call is TRBV5-1, the J call TRBJ2-7; TRBD1 agrees at 8 bases. Germline V gene lookup returns CDR1 SGHRS and CDR2 YFSETQ. The length of the CDR3 is 15 residues. Trimming removed 8 bases from V and 2 bases from J; junction bases left unmatched: 12. In nucleotides, the CDR3 is TGCGCCAGGTCGTTCGGATACAGGGGGACCTACGAGCAGTACGTC. Amino acid sequence: CARSFGYRGTYEQYV.

The chain recombines TRBV7-8 with TRBJ1-5; 7 nucleotides agree with TRBD1. Germline CDR1 and CDR2: SGHVS and FQNEAQ. V was pared by 5 bases and J by 1 base, with 2 bases of the junction left unmatched. This CDR3 has 14 amino acids. The CDR3 is CASSEQGSNQPQHF. DNA of the CDR3: TGTGCCAGCAGCGAACAGGGGAGCAATCAGCCCCAGCATTTT.

This clone has only one observation. The chain combines TRBV4-3 with TRBJ2-1; 9 nucleotides match TRBD1. The CDR3 sequence is 18 residues long. Germline V gene lookup returns CDR1 LGHNA and CDR2 YSLEER. The ends lost 0 bases at V and 1 base at J; junction bases unmatched: 7. The CDR3 DNA sequence: TGCGCCAGCAGCCAAGATCCTTCCGGGACAGGGTCCTACAATGAGCAGTTCTTC. Translation: CASSQDPSGTGSYNEQFF.

This rearrangement joins TRBV2 to TRBJ2-3, with 9 bases lining up with TRBD1. Germline CDR1 and CDR2: SNHLY and FYNNEI. The CDR3 is 14 amino acids. V trimming: 6 bases; J trimming: 1 base; junction bases outside the gene matches: 2. The CDR3 spells CASRWTGGTDTQYF. The CDR3 nucleotides read TGTGCCAGCAGATGGACAGGGGGCACAGATACGCAGTATTTT.

V usage is TRBV4-3 and J usage is TRBJ1-1; D unresolved. The CDR3 runs to 16 residues. V was clipped by 2 bases and J by 0 bases, with 13 bases between them. The germline CDR1 and CDR2 sequences are LGHNA and YSLEER. CDR3 sequence reads: CASSQSNLDLNTEAFF. CDR3 nucleotides: TGCGCCAGCAGCCAATCGAACTTAGATCTGAACACTGAAGCTTTCTTT.

The chain is built from TRBV30 and TRBJ2-3; 7 nucleotides line up with TRBD2. After removal of 8 bases from V and 5 bases from J, the junction contained 10 bases not matched to a gene. The CDR3 has 13 amino acids. Germline V gene sequence: CDR1 GTSNPN, CDR2 SVGIG (reference sequence). Here the CDR3 DNA reads TGTGCCGGAGCCCGGCGGGAGAGAGATACGCAGTATTTT. Protein product: CAGARRERDTQYF.